These 16 T cell receptor beta chains were sequenced from one sample in a study of CD8 T cells in ankylosing spondylitis. TCRdb recomputed calls from the 5' RACE reads with MiXCR, one row per CDR3 protein. The table has 300,000 to 350,000 distinct CDR3 sequences, about 15% seen once; the top ten hold around 1%. What was sequenced was blood, either unsorted or a sorted T cell fraction (not recorded which). The source is a male donor with ankylosing spondylitis or in good health (not recorded which).

There are many counts of this clonotype. The rearrangement joins TRBV15 to TRBJ2-3; 9 positions agree with TRBD2. With V trimmed by 1 base and J by 0 bases, 2 bases remained unmatched. The CDR3 extends over 16 amino acids. CDR1 LNHNV and CDR2 YYDKDF come from the germline V gene (reference sequence). In DNA form, the CDR3 reads TGTGCCACCAGCAGAGCGGCGGGAGGGAGCACAGATACGCAGTATTTT. As protein: CATSRAAGGSTDTQYF.

The V call is TRBV20-1, the J call TRBJ1-2, with TRBD1 matching 8 bases. V lost 0 bases, J lost 5 bases, and 2 bases stayed unmatched. CDR3 size: 13 residues. The germline CDR1 and CDR2 sequences are DFQATT and SNEGSKA (reference sequence). The CDR3 DNA sequence: TGCAGTGCTAGAGAGACAGGGGATTATGGCTACACCTTC. This gives the protein CSARETGDYGYTF.

The sample holds a few counts of this clonotype. The rearrangement links TRBV7-2 to TRBJ2-1, with 7 bases matching TRBD2. The trim removed 3 bases at V and 2 bases at J, leaving 10 bases unmatched. The V gene's germline CDR1 is SGHTA and CDR2 FQGNSA. This CDR3 has 17 amino acids. CDR3 residues: CASSFGGPAGPYNEQFF. The DNA for the CDR3 is TGTGCCAGCAGCTTCGGCGGGCCAGCGGGACCCTACAATGAGCAGTTCTTC.

This clonotype has at least ten counts. The chain joins TRBV29-1 to TRBJ2-5; 11 nucleotides align to TRBD2. CDR1 and CDR2 (germline): SQVTM, ANQGSEA. CDR3 length: 14 residues. With V trimmed by 5 bases and J by 3 bases, 5 bases remained unmatched. CDR3 region: CSVTLAGGKETQYF. CDR3 sequence (DNA): TGCAGCGTTACGCTAGCGGGGGGAAAAGAGACCCAGTACTTC.

The chain recombines TRBV3-1 with TRBJ2-7; D is uncertain. The CDR3 totals 16 residues. The V gene's germline CDR1 is LGHDT and CDR2 YNNKEL (reference sequence). V lost 4 bases, J lost 0 bases, and 16 bases lay in between. In DNA form, the CDR3 reads TGTGCCAGCAGCCCCCCTCCCGCTATTTCCTCCTACGAGCAGTACTTC. The encoded protein is CASSPPPAISSYEQYF.

The chain employs TRBV6-1 and TRBJ1-2; maybe TRBD1 (5 bases). V lost 1 base, J lost 1 base, and 10 bases lay in between. Germline CDR1 is MNHNS and CDR2 is SASEGT. CDR3 length equals 15 residues. As DNA, the CDR3 is TGTGCCAGCAGTGAAGTTACAGGTCTTAACTATGGCTACACCTTC. Translating it yields CASSEVTGLNYGYTF.

V and J are TRBV12-3 or TRBV12-4 and TRBJ1-2; TRBD1 might be the D (5 bases). The CDR3 has 11 amino acids. V was pared by 5 bases and J by 8 bases, with 9 bases between. CDR3 in amino acids: CASSRGWGYTF. DNA of the CDR3: TGTGCCAGCAGTAGGGGATGGGGCTACACCTTC.

This clonotype was observed a few times. The chain combines TRBV6-5 with TRBJ1-6; D gene uncertain. Trimming removed 2 bases at V and 6 bases at J, with 23 bases between. From germline, CDR1 is MNHEY and CDR2 SVGAGI. The CDR3 spans 19 residues. The CDR3 nucleotides are TGTGCCAGCAGTTACAGTCAAGGCAGCACGAACCGGGTTAATTCACCCCTCCACTTT. Protein: CASSYSQGSTNRVNSPLHF.

This chain joins TRBV20-1 and TRBJ2-7, with 10 bases lining up with TRBD1. The CDR3 runs 15 residues. Germline assignment: CDR1 DFQATT and CDR2 SNEGSKA (reference sequence). Trimming took 0 bases from V and 4 from J; bases not matched to a gene: 6. The CDR3 reads CSARDPRTGGYEQYF. The DNA for the CDR3 is TGCAGTGCTAGAGACCCCCGGACAGGGGGATACGAGCAGTACTTC.

This clonotype was seen only a few times. The V gene is TRBV3-1, the J gene TRBJ2-1; 9 nucleotides align to TRBD2. The V and J ends lost 4 bases and 10 bases, in that order; junction bases with no gene match: 14. The germline V gene has CDR1 LGHDT and CDR2 YNNKEL (reference sequence). The CDR3 totals 16 residues. CDR3 protein: CASSRQAGGALEEQFF. CDR3 DNA: TGTGCCAGCAGCCGACAAGCGGGGGGCGCTTTAGAAGAGCAGTTCTTC.

The V and J genes are TRBV20-1 and TRBJ2-1, with 7 bases identical to TRBD2. This CDR3 is 15 amino acids long. V lost 0 bases, J lost 6 bases, and 8 bases stayed unmatched. Germline CDR1 and CDR2: DFQATT and SNEGSKA (reference sequence). The CDR3 is CSARDGAGDGNEQFF. The DNA of the CDR3 is TGCAGTGCTAGAGACGGCGCGGGAGACGGCAATGAGCAGTTCTTC.

This sequence joins TRBV2 and TRBJ1-4; weak D call: TRBD1 (6 bases). Germline values: CDR1 SNHLY, CDR2 FYNNEI. Deletions cut 3 bases from V and 8 bases from J, with 13 bases between. The CDR3 runs 14 residues. In DNA form, the CDR3 reads TGTGCCAGCAGTGATCCCAGGGGCGGCGAAAAACTGTTTTTT. This translates into CASSDPRGGEKLFF.

J is TRBJ2-1 and V is TRBV15; D is perhaps TRBD1 (5 bases). The CDR3 runs 13 residues. CDR1 and CDR2 (germline): LNHNV, YYDKDF (reference sequence). The V end was cut by 0 bases, the J end by 9 bases, with 9 bases between. CDR3 amino acids: CATSRDLGVEQFF. The CDR3 region has the DNA TGTGCCACCAGCAGAGATCTAGGGGTTGAGCAGTTCTTC.

The V gene is TRBV5-1, the J gene TRBJ2-3; D gene unclear. The germline V and J ends were trimmed by 0 bases and 2 bases, with 10 bases remaining between them. Germline lookup yields CDR1 SGHRS and CDR2 YFSETQ. This CDR3 region has 15 residues. DNA for the CDR3: TGCGCCAGCAGCTTGGCGGGCCAAATCACAGATACGCAGTATTTT. Protein product: CASSLAGQITDTQYF.

In its sample, this clonotype was seen a few times. V gene TRBV4-1 combines with J gene TRBJ2-2, with 7 bases lining up with TRBD2. The V gene's germline CDR1 is MGHRA and CDR2 YSYEKL. V was clipped by 3 bases and J by 2 bases; unmatched bases: 9. This CDR3 is built from 17 residues. The CDR3 sequence: CASSHTAGTINTGELFF. The CDR3 bases are TGCGCCAGCAGCCACACCGCCGGGACTATAAACACCGGGGAGCTGTTTTTT.

This chain connects TRBV6-5 to TRBJ1-5, with no clear D. The CDR3 spans 13 residues. V was clipped by 0 bases and J by 6 bases, with 6 bases between them. CDR1 is MNHEY and CDR2 is SVGAGI in the germline V gene. CDR3 sequence reads: CASSYSRGQPQHF. The CDR3, as DNA: TGTGCCAGCAGTTACTCGCGGGGTCAGCCCCAGCATTTT.